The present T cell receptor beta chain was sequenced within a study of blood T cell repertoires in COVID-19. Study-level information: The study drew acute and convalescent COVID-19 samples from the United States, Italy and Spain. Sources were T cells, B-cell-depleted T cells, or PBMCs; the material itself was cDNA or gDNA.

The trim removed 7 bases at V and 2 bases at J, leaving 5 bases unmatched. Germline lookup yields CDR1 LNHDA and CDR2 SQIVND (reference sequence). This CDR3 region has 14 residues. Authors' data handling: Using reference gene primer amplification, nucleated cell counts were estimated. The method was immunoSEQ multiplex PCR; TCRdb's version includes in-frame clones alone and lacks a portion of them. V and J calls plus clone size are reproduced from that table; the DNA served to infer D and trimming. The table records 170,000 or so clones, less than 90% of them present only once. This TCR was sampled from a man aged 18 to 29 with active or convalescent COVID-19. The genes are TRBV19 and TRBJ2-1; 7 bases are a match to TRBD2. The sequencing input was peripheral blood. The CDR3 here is CASNTGGTYNEQFF. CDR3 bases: TGTGCCAGTAATACGGGAGGAACCTACAATGAGCAGTTCTTC.